This TCR beta chain was sequenced for a study of shared clonotypes between healthy human individuals. Every one of the donors was a Caucasian adult that lived in Nashville, Tennessee. Study results and limitations: Non-shared clonotypes showed lower generation probabilities than clonotypes common to all four donors.

This CDR3 is built from 15 residues. Losses at the gene ends were 1 base for V and 1 base for J; bases not matched to a gene: 2. From germline, CDR1 is SGHRS and CDR2 YFSETQ. Notes on this clone: What it binds is not known. The sample has other DNA sequences that encode this CDR3 too.

This was a deep-level run. How the authors handled the data: Filtering differed because ImmunoSEQ produced junction-only sequences that carried no quality scores. Measured with immunoSEQ multiplex PCR; TCRdb has only the in-frame clones, and not every one. The D gene and trimming were derived from the DNA, and the V and J assignments and clone size from that table. The repertoire consists of approximately 740,000 clones, with around two thirds occurring once and the leading ten covering less than 2%. This receptor was taken from a woman in her twenties or thirties in good health. The rearrangement links TRBV5-1 to TRBJ2-3; 8 nucleotides align to TRBD2. What was sequenced was memory CD4+ T cells sorted from blood. As to subset: CD45RA-negative fraction. The CDR3 spells CASSLFGRGTDTQYF. The CDR3 DNA is TGCGCCAGCAGCTTGTTCGGGAGGGGCACAGATACGCAGTATTTT.